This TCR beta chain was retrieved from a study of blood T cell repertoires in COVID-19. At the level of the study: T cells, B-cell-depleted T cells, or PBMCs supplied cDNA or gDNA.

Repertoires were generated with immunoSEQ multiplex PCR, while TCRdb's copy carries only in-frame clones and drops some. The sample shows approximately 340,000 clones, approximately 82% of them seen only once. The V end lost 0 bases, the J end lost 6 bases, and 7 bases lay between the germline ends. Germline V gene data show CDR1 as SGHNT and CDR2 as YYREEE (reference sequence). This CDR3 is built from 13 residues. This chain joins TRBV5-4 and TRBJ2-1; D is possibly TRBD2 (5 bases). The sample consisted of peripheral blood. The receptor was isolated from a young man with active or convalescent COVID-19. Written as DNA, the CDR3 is TGTGCCAGCAGCTTGGTGCGGGTCAATGAGCAGTTCTTC. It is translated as CASSLVRVNEQFF.